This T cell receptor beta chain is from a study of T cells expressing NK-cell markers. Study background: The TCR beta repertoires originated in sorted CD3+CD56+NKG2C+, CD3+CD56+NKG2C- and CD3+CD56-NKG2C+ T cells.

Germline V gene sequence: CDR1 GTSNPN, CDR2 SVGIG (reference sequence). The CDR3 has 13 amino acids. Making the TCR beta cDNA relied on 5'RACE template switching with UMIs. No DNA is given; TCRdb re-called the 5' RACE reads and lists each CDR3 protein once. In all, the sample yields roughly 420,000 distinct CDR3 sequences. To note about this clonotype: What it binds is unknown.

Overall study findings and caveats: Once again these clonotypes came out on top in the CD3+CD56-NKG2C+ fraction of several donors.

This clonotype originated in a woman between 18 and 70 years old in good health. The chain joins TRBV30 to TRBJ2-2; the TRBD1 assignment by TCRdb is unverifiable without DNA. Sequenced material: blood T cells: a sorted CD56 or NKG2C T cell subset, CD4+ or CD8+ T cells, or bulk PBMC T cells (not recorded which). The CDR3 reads CAWSLAGPGELFF.